This TCR beta chain was found in a study of blood T cell repertoires in COVID-19 (TCRdb year 2020). Study-wide context: The collaborator samples originated in the United States, Italy and Spain and spanned the acute and convalescent phases of COVID-19. The material from the prospective study consisted of cDNA or gDNA derived from T cells, B-cell-depleted T cells, or PBMCs. Deeply sampled blood TCRbeta repertoires from subjects exposed to, actively infected with, or recovered from COVID-19 were included in the dataset. The repertoires were released in a freely available public database meant as a resource for research on the immune response to SARS-CoV-2. The samples were drawn from the first 160 participants of the ongoing ImmuneRACE study and from 1,254 subjects provided by 6 global collaborators. Nearly every sample came with metadata listing a de-identified subject ID, COVID-19 status, age in years and sex. Where available, HLA class I and class II types were obtained from metadata supplied by the sample provider rather than from assay-based typing. The paper's findings and limits, for the study overall: Clinical and demographic metadata were provided uncurated, with the amount varying by source and participant.

This clone showed up just once. The specificity of this receptor is unknown. Base qualities are not recorded, but no much larger clone differs from it by a single base. The immunoSEQ Assay, a bias-controlled multiplex PCR, was used to amplify TCRbeta CDR3 regions from genomic DNA. In the paper's pipeline: The number of nucleated cells in each sample was estimated from the amplification of reference gene primers within the assay. Sequence reads were collapsed and filtered to measure the absolute abundance of every unique TCRbeta CDR3 rearrangement. For each sample, productive Simpson clonality was calculated as the square root of Simpson's diversity index across productive rearrangements. TCRdb stores this immuneACCESS table with in-frame sequences only. Part of the clones is absent; in the studies checked, under half of the shortfall reflects unresolved V genes, and no reason is known for the rest. From that table come the V and J calls and clone size; the DNA was used to work out D and trimming. For this sample there are 150,000 to 200,000 clones; roughly nine tenths appear just once. The ten largest clones add up to 7% to 7.5% of the sample.

CDR1 SGHDT and CDR2 YYEEEE were looked up in the germline V gene. The CDR3 has 14 amino acids, counting the end cysteine and phenylalanine. Of the read, only the CDR3 DNA is kept; its 42 bases are in frame from base 1. V is pared back by 4 bases and J by 1 base, with 8 bases lying between the germline termini. Participants in the prospective study were enrolled through a virtual design, were aged about 18 to 90 years, and lived in 24 United States geographic areas. Cohort assignment in the prospective study relied on participant-reported clinical history from a screening survey and a study questionnaire. Recovered participants in ImmuneRACE Cohort 3 were defined as having two consecutive negative NP/OP PCR tests, clearance from a healthcare professional, or resolution of symptoms. In the prospective study, whole blood, serum and a nasopharyngeal or oropharyngeal swab were collected from each participant by mobile phlebotomists. Prospective study participants could optionally give additional blood draws and questionnaires over an approximately 2-month period. Before DNA extraction, blood samples from the prospective study were shipped at room temperature or frozen.

Sample: PBMCs or T cells enriched from blood (not recorded which). The chain is encoded by TRBV5-6 joined to TRBJ2-2, with the D gene too uncertain to name. The TCR was taken from a woman aged 45 to 65 who had recovered from COVID-19. The DNA is as follows: TGTGCCAGCAGCACAGACCTGAACACCGGGGAGCTGTTTTTT. It translates to CASSTDLNTGELFF.